This TCR beta chain was identified during a study of blood T cells in healthy people across ages. PCR was performed a second time for roughly 7 to 11 cycles using a sample-barcoded 5' primer and a J-beta primer mix. From the 5' RACE reads, TCRdb called clonotypes with MiXCR, one entry per CDR3 protein. The profile covers around 1,800,000 distinct CDR3 sequences, with roughly two fifths appearing a single time and more than 20% taken by the ten largest. Of note for this clonotype: Antigen unknown.

Each donor was a healthy Caucasian individual from Russia, aged roughly 6 to 95. Study results and caveats: Diversity was estimated from one million T cells, and these estimates were considered underestimates.

This sequence originates from a human donor in good health. The specimen was blood.

CDR3 region: CASSLQPNPPNYGYTF. The CDR3, as DNA: TGTGCCAGCAGCTTACAACCGAACCCTCCTAACTATGGCTACACCTTC. J is TRBJ1-2 and V is TRBV11-2; D call uncertain. With 2 bases removed from V and 0 bases from J, the gap between germline ends came to 13 bases. CDR1 and CDR2 from the germline V gene are SGHAT and FQNNGV. The CDR3 has 16 amino acids.